The clone carrying this T cell receptor (beta chain) turned up a few times. Its antigen remains unidentified. This record belongs to a study of beta chain features in type 1 diabetes. For the study at large: Age, gender and cell yields were alike across patients and healthy donors. The study, taken as a whole, reports: In every one of the four CD4+ subsets, TCRB CDR3s were moderately but significantly shorter in Type 1 diabetes patients. Healthy donors had naive, central memory and Treg TCRB repertoires that appeared less similar than those seen among patients.

The whole isolated RNA underwent reverse transcription, so sequencing captured expressed TCRB transcripts. The data were produced by immunoSEQ multiplex PCR, yet TCRdb's version contains in-frame clones alone and is incomplete. The data show approximately 260,000 clones, around 21% seen once. Sorting with CD45RO/CCR7/CD25/CD127/CD95/CD27 yielded naive, central memory, regulatory and stem-like memory CD4+ cells. The TCR originated in a woman in her thirties or forties with type 1 diabetes. Sequenced: naive CD4+ T cells from blood.

The CDR3 loop reads CASSPQGDRNRGIQYF. In DNA, the CDR3 is TGTGCCAGCTCACCGCAGGGGGACAGGAATAGAGGCATTCAGTACTTC. J is TRBJ2-4 and V is TRBV18; 8 bases align to TRBD1. Germline V CDR1 and CDR2: KGHSH, LQKENI. The V gene end was trimmed by 3 bases and the J gene end by 9 bases; junction bases not matched to a gene: 13. The CDR3 has 16 amino acids.